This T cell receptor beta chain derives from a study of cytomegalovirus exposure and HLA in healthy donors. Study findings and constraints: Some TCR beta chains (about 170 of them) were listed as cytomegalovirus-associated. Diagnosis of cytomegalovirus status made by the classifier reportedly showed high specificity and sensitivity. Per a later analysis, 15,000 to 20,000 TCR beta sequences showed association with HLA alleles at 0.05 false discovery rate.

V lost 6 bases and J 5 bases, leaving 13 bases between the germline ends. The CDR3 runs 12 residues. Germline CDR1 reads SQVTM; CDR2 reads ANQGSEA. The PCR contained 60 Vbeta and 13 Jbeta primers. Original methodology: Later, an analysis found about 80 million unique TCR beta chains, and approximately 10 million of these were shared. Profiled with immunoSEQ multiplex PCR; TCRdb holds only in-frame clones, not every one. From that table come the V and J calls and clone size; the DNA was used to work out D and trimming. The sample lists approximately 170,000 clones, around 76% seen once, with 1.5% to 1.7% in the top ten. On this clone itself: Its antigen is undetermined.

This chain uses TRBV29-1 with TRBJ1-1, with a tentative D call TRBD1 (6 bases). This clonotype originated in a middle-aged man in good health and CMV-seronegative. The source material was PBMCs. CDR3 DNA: TGCAGCGTCACGGGGGGGGCGACTGAAGCTTTCTTT. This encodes CSVTGGATEAFF.